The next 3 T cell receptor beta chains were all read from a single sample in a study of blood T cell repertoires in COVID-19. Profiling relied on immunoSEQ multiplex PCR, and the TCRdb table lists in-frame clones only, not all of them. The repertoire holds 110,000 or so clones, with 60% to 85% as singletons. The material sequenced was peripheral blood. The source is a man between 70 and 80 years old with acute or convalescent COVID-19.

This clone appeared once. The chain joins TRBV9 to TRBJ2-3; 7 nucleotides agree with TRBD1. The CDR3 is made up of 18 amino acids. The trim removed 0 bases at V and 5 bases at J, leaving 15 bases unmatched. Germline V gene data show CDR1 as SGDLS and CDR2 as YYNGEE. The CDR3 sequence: CASSVATSGTGAQDTQYF. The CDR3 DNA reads TGTGCCAGCAGCGTAGCTACCTCAGGAACAGGGGCCCAAGATACGCAGTATTTT.

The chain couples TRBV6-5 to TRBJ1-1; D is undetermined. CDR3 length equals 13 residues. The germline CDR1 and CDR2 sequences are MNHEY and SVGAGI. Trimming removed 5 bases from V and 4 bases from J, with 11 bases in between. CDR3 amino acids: CASSNRDITEAFF. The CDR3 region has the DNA TGTGCCAGCAGTAACCGGGATATCACTGAAGCTTTCTTT.

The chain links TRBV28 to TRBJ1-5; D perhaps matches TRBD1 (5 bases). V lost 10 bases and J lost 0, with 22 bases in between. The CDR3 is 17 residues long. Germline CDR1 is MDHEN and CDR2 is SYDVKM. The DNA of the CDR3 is TGTGCCAACACCTATGGGGCCAAGGGGTATAGCAATCAGCCCCAGCATTTT. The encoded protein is CANTYGAKGYSNQPQHF.